Listed here are 28 T cell receptor beta chains from one sample, sequenced in a study of tissue T cells after allogeneic stem cell transplantation. The protocol was immunoSEQ multiplex PCR, while the TCRdb copy is restricted to in-frame clones and leaves out a portion. The table includes about 50,000 clones, around 73% detected once. Material for sequencing was sorted cells pooled from one or two spleens. Receptors originate from a pool of C57BL/6 mice in good health.

With regard to this clone: The germline and genes are mouse ones. Coverage ceases 1 residue before the CDR3 finishes, and the germline J gene fills in the end. The rearrangement uses TRBV2 and TRBJ2-4, with D possibly TRBD1 on 5 matching bases. Germline lookup yields CDR1 LGHNA and CDR2 YSYQKL. The CDR3 has 14 residues. With 0 bases removed from V and 3 bases from J, the gap between germline ends came to 7 bases. The CDR3 loop is CASSQDDRQNTLYF. The part of the CDR3 DNA that was read is TGTGCCAGCAGCCAAGATGACAGACAAAACACCTTGTAC.

Turning to this clone: Gene labels here are mouse ones. The read falls 1 residue short of the CDR3 end, and the missing part is taken from the germline J gene. The rearrangement links TRBV13-1 to TRBJ2-1; 10 bases map to TRBD1. The ends lost 1 base at V and 0 bases at J; junction bases unmatched: 4. In germline, CDR1 is NSHNY, CDR2 SYGAGN. The CDR3 is made up of 17 amino acids. The CDR3 here is CASSDPGTGDNYAEQFF. Partial CDR3 DNA: TGTGCCAGCAGTGATCCCGGGACAGGGGATAACTATGCTGAGCAGTTC.

In its sample, this clone was seen once. Gene names are the mouse ones. Incomplete CDR3 DNA: TGTGCCTGGAGTCAGGGGTTTAACCAAGACACCCAGTAC. Its translation is CAWSQGFNQDTQY. The full CDR3 sequence reads CAWSQGFNQDTQYF. The J gene is TRBJ2-5, the V gene TRBV31; tentatively, D is TRBD1 (5 bases). Read data end 1 residue before the CDR3 end; the end is taken from the germline J gene. Per germline, CDR1 GKSSPN and CDR2 SITVG. The ends were cut back, 1 base at V and 0 bases at J, with 8 bases in the middle. The CDR3 is 14 amino acids.

Of note for this clone: The genes and germline here are from mouse. The read falls 1 residue short of the CDR3 end, and the missing part is taken from the germline J gene. The chain employs TRBV13-2 and TRBJ2-5; 9 bases fit TRBD2. With V trimmed by 5 bases and J by 6 bases, 1 base remained unmatched. This CDR3 contains 12 residues. Germline V gene lookup returns CDR1 NNHNN and CDR2 SYGAGS (reference sequence). CDR3 DNA (partial): TGTGCCAGCGGGGGGACTGGGGACACCCAGTAC. It is translated as CASGGTGDTQY. The whole CDR3 is CASGGTGDTQYF.

In the case of this clone: The genes and germline here are from mouse. The DNA ends 1 residue before the CDR3 does, and the rest of the CDR3 is filled in from the germline J gene. V gene TRBV2 combines with J gene TRBJ2-5; 9 bases are a match to TRBD2. The CDR3 extends over 15 amino acids. Per germline, CDR1 LGHNA and CDR2 YSYQKL. V lost 1 base, J lost 3 bases, and 2 bases stayed unmatched. The CDR3 DNA, read in part, is TGTGCCAGCAGCCAAGGGGGGACTGGGCAAGACACCCAGTAC. Encoded protein: CASSQGGTGQDTQY. The full CDR3 protein reads CASSQGGTGQDTQYF.

Of note for this clone: Mouse gene names and germline throughout. CDR3 residues: CASGDRQNQDTQYF. CDR3 bases read: TGTGCCAGCGGTGATCGCCAAAACCAAGACACCCAGTAC. The gene calls are TRBV13-2 and TRBJ2-5; no clear D. Read sequence stops 1 residue before the CDR3 end, and the germline J gene provides the missing end. Trimming shortened V by 1 base and J by 0 bases, and 6 bases separated the two germline ends. Germline lookup yields CDR1 NNHNN and CDR2 SYGAGS (reference sequence). This CDR3 is built from 14 residues.

Comments on this clone: Here the gene names and germline are mouse. The sequenced fragment ends 1 residue before the CDR3 boundary, so the rest is inferred from the germline J gene. V gene TRBV5 combines with J gene TRBJ2-7; D ambiguous. Germline V lookup: CDR1 LGHNA, CDR2 YNLKQL (reference sequence). The CDR3 has 12 residues. V dropped 4 bases and J dropped 4 bases, with 8 bases sitting between them. The CDR3: CASSPDKYEQYF. The CDR3 DNA, read in part, is TGTGCCAGCAGCCCTGACAAGTATGAACAGTAC.

Comment on this clone: Germline and genes: mouse. Read data end 1 residue before the CDR3 end; the end is taken from the germline J gene. Other DNA sequences of this sample code for an identical CDR3. V is TRBV26 and J is TRBJ2-7, with D perhaps TRBD1 or TRBD2 (6 bases each). The CDR3 covers 13 residues. Trimming pared 2 bases from V and 2 bases from J, leaving 7 bases between. Germline V gene data show CDR1 as KGHPV and CDR2 as FQNQEV (reference sequence). CDR3 DNA, as far as it was read: TGTGCCAGCAGTCTGCGGGGGCCCTATGAACAGTAC. Protein sequence: CASSLRGPYEQY. The CDR3 in full is CASSLRGPYEQYF.

This clone was observed once. Gene names follow the mouse nomenclature. The read is 1 residue too short to cover the CDR3 end, so that end is filled in from the germline J gene. The chain has TRBV19 and TRBJ1-6; maybe TRBD1 (6 bases). TRBJ1-6 counts as an open reading frame of uncertain function. Germline V gives CDR1 FNHDT, CDR2 SITEND (reference sequence). The CDR3 covers 15 residues. V was shortened by 1 base and J by 7 bases, with 12 bases between the two germline ends. The CDR3 reads CASSIQGRENSPLYF. Partial CDR3 DNA: TGTGCCAGCAGTATACAGGGGCGCGAGAATTCGCCCCTCTAC.

For this clone: The gene names given are mouse names. The CDR3 extends 1 residue past the end of the read, so its final part is completed from the germline J gene. The chain recombines TRBV19 with TRBJ2-4; TRBD2 matches 8 bases. The CDR3 length is 17 residues. Looked up from germline, CDR1 is FNHDT and CDR2 is SITEND (reference sequence). The ends lost 0 bases at V and 5 bases at J; junction bases unmatched: 11. CDR3 bases read: TGTGCCAGCAGTATAGTCCCCGCGGGGGGGCGGATAAACACCTTGTAC. It encodes CASSIVPAGGRINTLY. The whole CDR3 sequence is CASSIVPAGGRINTLYF.

Details on this clone: The listed genes are named as in mouse. From the germline J gene comes the end of the CDR3, since the read stops 1 residue before it. The rearrangement links TRBV26 to TRBJ2-7; the D is unclear. Germline V CDR1 and CDR2: KGHPV, FQNQEV (reference sequence). Trimming left V 2 bases short and J 5 bases short, with 7 bases between. The length of the CDR3 is 12 residues. This chain's CDR3 is CASSLDINEQYF. CDR3 DNA (partial): TGTGCCAGCAGTCTGGACATCAATGAACAGTAC. Together with reference TRBV26 and TRBJ2-7, the CDR3 gives the full variable domain: NSKVIQTPRYLVKGQGQKAKMRCIPEKGHPVVFWYQQNKNNEFKFLINFQNQEVLQQIDMTEKRFSAECPSNSPCSLEIQSSEAGDSALYLCASSLDINEQYFGPGTRLTVL.

As for this clone: Any gene name here is a mouse gene name. The sequenced fragment ends 1 residue before the CDR3 boundary, so the rest is inferred from the germline J gene. The rearrangement links TRBV19 to TRBJ1-4; 7 bases fit TRBD1. The V segment lost 5 bases and the J segment 13 bases; nucleotides outside the gene matches: 5. Germline-derived CDR1 and CDR2 are FNHDT and SITEND (reference sequence). The CDR3 has 11 residues. CDR3 amino acids: CASSPGTELFF. Incomplete CDR3 DNA: TGTGCCAGCAGCCCTGGGACAGAATTATTT.

About this clone: The germline and genes are mouse ones. With the read ending 1 residue before the CDR3 end, the germline J gene is used to fill in that end. The rearrangement joins TRBV16 to TRBJ2-5, with D tentatively TRBD1 (7 bases). Deletions cut 4 bases from V and 5 bases from J, with 13 bases between. The CDR3 runs 14 residues. Germline-derived CDR1 and CDR2 are SGHSA and FRNQAP. CDR3 bases read: TGTGCAAGCAGCTCAAAAGGGGGCCCAGACACCCAGTAC. This sequence encodes CASSSKGGPDTQY. The whole CDR3 is CASSSKGGPDTQYF.

As regards this clone: Germline and genes: mouse. The observed sequence ends 1 residue before the CDR3 terminus, with the missing tail filled in from the germline J gene. The V gene is TRBV31, the J gene TRBJ2-7; 10 bases line up with TRBD2. Trimming removed 5 bases from V and 4 bases from J; junction bases left unmatched: 2. The CDR3 covers 12 residues. Germline CDR1 reads GKSSPN; CDR2 reads SITVG. The CDR3 spells CAWGLGVYEQYF. The CDR3 DNA, read in part, is TGTGCCTGGGGACTGGGGGTGTATGAACAGTAC.

Of note for this clone: The gene symbols are mouse symbols. The sequenced part of the CDR3 DNA is TGTGCTAGCAAATGGGGGGACTATGAACAGTAC. It encodes CASKWGDYEQY. The whole CDR3 region reads CASKWGDYEQYF. J is TRBJ2-7 and V is TRBV29, with 7 bases fitting TRBD2. The CDR3 end is not reached by the read, which stops 1 residue before it; the germline J gene fills it in. The CDR3 totals 12 residues. V lost 7 bases and J lost 3; bases outside the gene matches: 3. The germline gives CDR1 MSHET, CDR2 SYDVDS. The full variable domain, completed using reference TRBV29 and TRBJ2-7, is DMKVTQMPRYLIKRMGENVLLECGQDMSHETMYWYRQDPGLGLQLIYISYDVDSNSEGDIPKGYRVSRKKREHFSLILDSAKTNQTSVYFCASKWGDYEQYFGPGTRLTVL.

As regards this clone: Gene names and germline match the mouse. The read gets to within 1 residue of the CDR3 end, and the germline J gene fills in the rest. This chain uses TRBV5 with TRBJ2-3; D possibly matches TRBD1 or TRBD2 (6 bases each). Germline loops: CDR1 LGHNA, CDR2 YNLKQL (reference sequence). The V and J ends lost 2 bases and 0 bases respectively, with 9 bases between them. The CDR3 has 15 amino acids. Here the CDR3 reads CASSQTGTSAETLYF. CDR3 DNA (partial): TGTGCCAGCAGCCAAACAGGGACTAGTGCAGAAACGCTGTAT.

This clone has just one count. Mouse germline and gene names are used. The CDR3 goes on 1 residue after the read ends, and that part is filled in from the germline J gene. The chain employs TRBV1 and TRBJ1-6, with 10 bases that match TRBD1. TRBJ1-6 is flagged as an ORF with uncertain function. J lost 2 bases, V lost 3 bases, and 4 bases had no gene match. CDR1 is NSQYPW and CDR2 is LRSPGD in the germline V gene (reference sequence). The CDR3 contains 17 residues. CDR3: CTCSAPGQGTYNSPLYF. The CDR3 DNA, read in part, is TGCACCTGCAGTGCCCCGGGACAGGGGACCTATAATTCGCCCCTCTAC.

This clone showed up just once. Gene names denote mouse genes. The CDR3 end lies 1 residue beyond the end of the read and is filled in from the germline J gene. The chain links TRBV1 to TRBJ2-3; a possible D gene is TRBD1 (6 bases). V shed 3 bases and J shed 4 bases, with 8 bases lying between them. Germline CDR1 and CDR2: NSQYPW and LRSPGD (reference sequence). The CDR3 spans 13 residues. CDR3 DNA, as far as it was read: TGCACCTGCAGTGCCACAGGGCCAGAAACGCTGTAT. Encoded protein: CTCSATGPETLY. From start to end, the CDR3 is CTCSATGPETLYF.

Worth noting for this clone: The genes and germline here are from mouse. The CDR3 is CASSQDETGGYEQYF. The CDR3 DNA, read in part, is TGTGCCAGCAGCCAAGACGAGACTGGGGGCTATGAACAGTAC. This rearrangement joins TRBV5 to TRBJ2-7; the match to TRBD2 covers 9 bases. The read finishes 1 residue shy of the CDR3 end, and the germline J gene is used to complete it. The CDR3 totals 15 residues. V lost 0 bases and J lost 3; bases outside the gene matches: 3. The germline CDR1 and CDR2 sequences are LGHNA and YNLKQL (reference sequence).

In regard to this clone: Gene names follow the mouse nomenclature. From the germline J gene comes the end of the CDR3, since the read stops 1 residue before it. The rearrangement links TRBV29 to TRBJ2-1, with 10 bases that match TRBD1. This CDR3 contains 14 residues. Germline CDR1 is MSHET and CDR2 is SYDVDS. V shed 2 bases and J 7 bases; nucleotides not matched to a gene: 2. The chain's CDR3 is CASSLDRGRAEQFF. CDR3 DNA, as far as it was read: TGTGCTAGCAGTTTAGACAGGGGGCGGGCTGAGCAGTTC. The complete variable domain, with remaining parts taken from reference TRBV29 and TRBJ2-1, reads DMKVTQMPRYLIKRMGENVLLECGQDMSHETMYWYRQDPGLGLQLIYISYDVDSNSEGDIPKGYRVSRKKREHFSLILDSAKTNQTSVYFCASSLDRGRAEQFFGPGTRLTVL.

Comment on this clone: Genes and germline are mouse. The read ends 1 residue shy of where the CDR3 ends; the end is completed using the germline J gene. The rearrangement joins TRBV31 to TRBJ2-3; 7 nucleotides line up with TRBD1. CDR3 length equals 15 residues. V lost 0 bases to trimming and J lost 0 bases; unmatched junction nucleotides: 3. In germline, CDR1 is GKSSPN, CDR2 SITVG. CDR3 loop: CAWSLGTASAETLYF. CDR3 DNA, as far as it was read: TGTGCCTGGAGTCTAGGGACAGCTAGTGCAGAAACGCTGTAT.

Details on this clone: Any gene name here is a mouse gene name. Partial CDR3 DNA: TGTGCCAGCAGTATACAGGGGGCGGCTGAGCAGTTC. It translates to CASSIQGAAEQF. The full CDR3 sequence reads CASSIQGAAEQFF. The rearrangement joins TRBV19 to TRBJ2-1, with 8 bases lining up with TRBD1. The read ends 1 residue before the CDR3 terminus; that terminus is restored from the germline J gene. CDR1 and CDR2 (germline): FNHDT, SITEND (reference sequence). The J segment lost 7 bases and the V segment lost 1 base, leaving 1 base of the junction unmatched. CDR3 size: 13 residues.

Notes on this clone: Germline and genes here are mouse. The missing CDR3 end, 1 residue past where the read stops, is filled in from the germline J gene. The rearrangement uses TRBV16 and TRBJ1-3; D gene uncertain. Per germline, CDR1 SGHSA and CDR2 FRNQAP. There are 12 residues in the CDR3. V dropped 5 bases and J dropped 1 base, with 3 bases sitting between them. The sequenced CDR3 bases are TGTGCAAGCAGCCGGTCTGGAAATACGCTCTAT. Amino acids: CASSRSGNTLY. In full, the CDR3 is CASSRSGNTLYF.

Of note for this clone: Gene names are the mouse ones. The sequence runs out 1 residue before the end of the CDR3; the remainder is reconstructed from the germline J gene. The chain combines TRBV12-1 with TRBJ2-2; 8 positions match TRBD1. In germline, CDR1 is SGHSN, CDR2 HYEKVE. The CDR3 has 17 residues. With 2 bases clipped from V and 2 bases from J, the junction kept 9 bases outside the gene matches. This chain's CDR3 is CASSPLSGGWNTGQLYF. Partial CDR3 DNA: TGTGCCAGCTCTCCACTTTCAGGGGGCTGGAACACCGGGCAGCTCTAC.

Points on this clone: Mouse gene names apply. The read gets to within 1 residue of the CDR3 end, and the germline J gene fills in the rest. This chain links TRBV31 with TRBJ2-5; D possibly corresponds to TRBD1 (6 bases). CDR3 length: 11 amino acids. Trimming took 8 bases from V and 4 from J, leaving 10 bases between them. Germline CDR1 reads GKSSPN; CDR2 reads SITVG. The CDR3 loop reads CAGGTKDTQYF. Incomplete CDR3 DNA: TGTGCCGGAGGGACAAAAGACACCCAGTAC. The whole variable domain, filled in from reference TRBV31 and TRBJ2-5, reads AQTIHQWPVAEIKAVGSPLSLGCTIKGKSSPNLYWYWQATGGTLQQLFYSITVGQVESVVQLNLSASRPKDDQFILSTEKLLLSHSGFYLCAGGTKDTQYFGPGTRLLVL.

Regarding this clone: These gene names are mouse names. The CDR3 goes on 1 residue after the read ends, and that part is filled in from the germline J gene. The V gene is TRBV23, the J gene TRBJ2-1; TRBD1 was called by the table and not checked on the DNA. Germline V gives CDR1 KGHTA, CDR2 FQNQQP. The CDR3 loop spans 12 amino acids. CDR3 DNA (partial): TGCTCCACTCAGGGGGCGGGGGCTGAGCAGTTC. Its translation: CSTQGAGAEQF. The whole CDR3 reads CSTQGAGAEQFF. Full variable domain (remainder filled in from reference TRBV23 and TRBJ2-1): DAAVTQKPRYLIKMKGQEAEMKCIPEKGHTAVFWYQQKQSKELKFLIYFQNQQPLDQIDMVKERFSAVCPSSSLCSLGIRTCEAEDSALYLCSTQGAGAEQFFGPGTRLTVL.

In regard to this clone: Genes here carry mouse names. The CDR3 end falls 1 residue outside the read, so it is completed with the germline J gene. The chain joins TRBV13-2 to TRBJ2-1; TRBD2 matches at 9 bases. Germline trimming cut 2 bases from V and 0 bases from J; bases unmatched to any gene: 3. The CDR3 is 16 residues long. Germline V gene data show CDR1 as NNHNN and CDR2 as SYGAGS (reference sequence). The CDR3 DNA, read in part, is TGTGCCAGCGGTGACCGACTGGGGGCTAACTATGCTGAGCAGTTC. The encoded protein is CASGDRLGANYAEQF. The full CDR3 protein is CASGDRLGANYAEQFF.

On this clone: Mouse gene names and germline throughout. With the read ending 1 residue before the CDR3 end, the germline J gene is used to fill in that end. The rearrangement joins TRBV24 to TRBJ2-1, with D perhaps matching TRBD1 (5 bases). The CDR3 has 14 amino acids. Germline CDR1 and CDR2: KGHTA and FRNEEI. Deletions cut 4 bases from V and 3 bases from J, with 10 bases between. The CDR3 spells CASSPREGYAEQFF. CDR3 DNA (partial): TGTGCCAGCAGTCCCAGGGAGGGCTATGCTGAGCAGTTC.